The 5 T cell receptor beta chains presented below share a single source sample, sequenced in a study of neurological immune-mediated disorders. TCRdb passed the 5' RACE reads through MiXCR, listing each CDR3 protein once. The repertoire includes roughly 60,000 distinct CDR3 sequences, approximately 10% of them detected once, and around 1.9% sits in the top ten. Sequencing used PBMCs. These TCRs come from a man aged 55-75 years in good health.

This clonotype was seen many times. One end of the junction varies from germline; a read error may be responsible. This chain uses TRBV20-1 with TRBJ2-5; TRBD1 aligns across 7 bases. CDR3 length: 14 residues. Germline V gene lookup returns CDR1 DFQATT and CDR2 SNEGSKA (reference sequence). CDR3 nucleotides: TGCAGTGGTAGAACAGGGGCCGCTCAAGAGACCCAGTACTTC. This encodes CSGRTGAAQETQYF.

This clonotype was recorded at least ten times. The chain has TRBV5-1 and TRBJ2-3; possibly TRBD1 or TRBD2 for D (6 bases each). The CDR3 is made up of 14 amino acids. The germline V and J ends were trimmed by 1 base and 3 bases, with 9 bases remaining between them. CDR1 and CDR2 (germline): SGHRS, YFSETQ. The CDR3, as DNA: TGCGCCAGCAGCTTGCGGGGGCAAACAGATACGCAGTATTTT. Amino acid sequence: CASSLRGQTDTQYF.

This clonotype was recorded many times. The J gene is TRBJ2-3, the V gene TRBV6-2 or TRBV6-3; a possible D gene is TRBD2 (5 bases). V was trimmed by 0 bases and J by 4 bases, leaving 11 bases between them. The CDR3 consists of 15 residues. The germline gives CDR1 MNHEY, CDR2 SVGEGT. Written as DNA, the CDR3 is TGTGCCAGCAGTTACTCCGGAGGTGGCGCAGATACGCAGTATTTT. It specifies CASSYSGGGADTQYF.

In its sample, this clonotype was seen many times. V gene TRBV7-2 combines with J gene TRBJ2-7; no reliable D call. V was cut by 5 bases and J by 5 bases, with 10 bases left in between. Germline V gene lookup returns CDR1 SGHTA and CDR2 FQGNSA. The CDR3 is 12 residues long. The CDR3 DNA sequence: TGTGCCAGCAGCGCCACGAGACACGAGCAGTACTTC. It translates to CASSATRHEQYF.

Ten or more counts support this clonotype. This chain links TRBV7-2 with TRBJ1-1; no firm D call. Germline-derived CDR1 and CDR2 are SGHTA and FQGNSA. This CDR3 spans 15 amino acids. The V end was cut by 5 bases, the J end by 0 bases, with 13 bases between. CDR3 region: CASSPQGLMNTEAFF. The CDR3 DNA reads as TGTGCCAGCAGCCCTCAAGGACTTATGAACACTGAAGCTTTCTTT.